Included here is one TCR beta chain sequence, with context. This specimen belongs to a study of regulatory T cells in long-lasting Graves disease. The CDR3 covers 15 residues. Looked up from germline, CDR1 is SGDLS and CDR2 is YYNGEE. J lost 0 bases, V lost 2 bases, and 1 base had no gene match. According to the study, TCR beta libraries were built with iRepertoire HTBI primers and CDR3-region Arm-PCR. Authors' data handling: Across the samples, identification revealed 50 to 80 TRBV and some 14 TRBJ segments. TCRdb fed the multiplex PCR reads into MiXCR, producing one record per CDR3 protein. The V and J calls shown here were made by TCRdb, not taken from the authors' results. The sample holds 400,000 or so distinct CDR3 sequences, 20% to 25% seen once. Time point reported: persistent/refractory GD, antithyroid drugs over 5 years with positive TRAb. Extracted PBMC RNA gave rise to the TCR library. The authors drew approximately 9 milliliters of peripheral blood into EDTA tubes.

This specimen was peripheral blood mononuclear cells (PBMCs), taken when the disease was refractory, from a patient treated with antithyroid drugs. The TCR sequence derives from a female donor with Graves disease. The genes are TRBV9 and TRBJ2-2, with 7 bases aligning to TRBD2. The CDR3 DNA is TGTGCCAGCAGCGTGAGCGGGGCGAACACCGGGGAGCTGTTTTTT. Translating it yields CASSVSGANTGELFF.